This T cell receptor (beta chain) was profiled in a study of post-analysis software for immune sequencing data. Findings and limits, study-wide: When compared against controls, multiple sclerosis patients showed significantly lower normalized Chao1 diversity. Four to six TRBV segments (TRBV5-6, TRBV5-1 and TRBV20-1 among them) occurred more frequently in patients than in controls.

V was trimmed by 3 bases and J by 0 bases, leaving 12 bases between them. CDR3 size: 16 residues. Germline V CDR1 and CDR2: SGHDN, FVKESK. Sequencing libraries made from TCR beta cDNA carried unique molecular identifiers. Each CDR3 protein is one row after TCRdb ran MiXCR on the PCR reads. There are 450,000 or so distinct CDR3 sequences in the sample; approximately 46% occur only once, and about an eighth lies in the top ten. Concerning this clonotype: Antigen: not known.

Material: blood. The TCR comes from a girl between 5 and 17 years old with multiple sclerosis. The chain couples TRBV14 to TRBJ2-1, with D perhaps assigned TRBD1 or TRBD2 (5 bases each). The CDR3 loop reads CASSQVGDGSYNEQFF. The CDR3 bases are TGTGCCAGCAGCCAGGTGGGGGACGGCTCCTACAATGAGCAGTTCTTC.